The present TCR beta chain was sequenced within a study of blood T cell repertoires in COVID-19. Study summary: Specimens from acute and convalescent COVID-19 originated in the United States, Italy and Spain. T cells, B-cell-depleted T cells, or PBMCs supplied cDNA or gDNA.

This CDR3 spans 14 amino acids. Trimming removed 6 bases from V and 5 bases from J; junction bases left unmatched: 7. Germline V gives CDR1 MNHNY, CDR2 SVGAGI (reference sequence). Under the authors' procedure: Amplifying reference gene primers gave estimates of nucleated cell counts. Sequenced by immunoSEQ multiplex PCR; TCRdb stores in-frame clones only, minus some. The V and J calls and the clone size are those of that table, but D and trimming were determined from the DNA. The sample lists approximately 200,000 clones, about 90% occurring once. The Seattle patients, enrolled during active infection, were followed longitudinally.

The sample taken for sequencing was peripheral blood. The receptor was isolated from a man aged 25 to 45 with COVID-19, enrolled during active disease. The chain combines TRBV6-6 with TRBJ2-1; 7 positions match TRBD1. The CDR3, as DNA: TGTGCCAGCAGCTCCCGGGACAGAAACAATGAGCAGTTCTTC. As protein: CASSSRDRNNEQFF.